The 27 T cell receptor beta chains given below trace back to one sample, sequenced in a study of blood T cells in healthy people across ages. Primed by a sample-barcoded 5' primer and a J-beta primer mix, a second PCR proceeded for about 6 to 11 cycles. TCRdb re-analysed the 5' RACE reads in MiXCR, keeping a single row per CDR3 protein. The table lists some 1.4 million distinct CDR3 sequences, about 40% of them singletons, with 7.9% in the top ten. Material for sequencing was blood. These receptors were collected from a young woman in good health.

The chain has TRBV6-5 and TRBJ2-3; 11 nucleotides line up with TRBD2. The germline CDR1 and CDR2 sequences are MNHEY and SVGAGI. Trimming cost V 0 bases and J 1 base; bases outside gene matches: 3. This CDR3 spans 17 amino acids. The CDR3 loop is CASSYSLAGERTDTQYF. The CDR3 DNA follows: TGTGCCAGCAGTTACTCACTAGCGGGAGAGCGCACAGATACGCAGTATTTT.

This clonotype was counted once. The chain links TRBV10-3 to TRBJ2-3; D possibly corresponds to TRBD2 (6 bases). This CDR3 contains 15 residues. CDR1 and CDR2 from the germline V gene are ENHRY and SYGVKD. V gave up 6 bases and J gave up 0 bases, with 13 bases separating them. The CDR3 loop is CAIRGTPSSTDTQYF. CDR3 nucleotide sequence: TGTGCCATCAGGGGGACTCCCAGTAGCACAGATACGCAGTATTTT.

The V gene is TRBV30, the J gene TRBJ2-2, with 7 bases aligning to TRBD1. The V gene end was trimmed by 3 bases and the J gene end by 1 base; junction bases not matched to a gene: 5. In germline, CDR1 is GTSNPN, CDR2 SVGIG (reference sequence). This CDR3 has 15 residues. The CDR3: CAWRHRDRNTGELFF. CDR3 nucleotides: TGTGCCTGGAGACATCGGGACAGGAACACCGGGGAGCTGTTTTTT.

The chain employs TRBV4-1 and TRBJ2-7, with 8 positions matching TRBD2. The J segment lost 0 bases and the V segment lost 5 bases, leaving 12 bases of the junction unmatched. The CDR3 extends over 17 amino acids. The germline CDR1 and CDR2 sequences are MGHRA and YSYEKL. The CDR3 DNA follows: TGCGCCAGCAGCTCACCAGCGGGGGCCGTTAGCTCCTACGAGCAGTACTTC. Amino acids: CASSSPAGAVSSYEQYF.

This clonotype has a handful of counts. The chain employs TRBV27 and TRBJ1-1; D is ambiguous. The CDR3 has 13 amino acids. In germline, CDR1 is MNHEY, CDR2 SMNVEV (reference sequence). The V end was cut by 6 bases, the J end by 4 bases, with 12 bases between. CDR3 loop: CASSLSGRTEAFF. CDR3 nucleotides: TGTGCCAGCAGCCTAAGCGGTCGCACTGAAGCTTTCTTT.

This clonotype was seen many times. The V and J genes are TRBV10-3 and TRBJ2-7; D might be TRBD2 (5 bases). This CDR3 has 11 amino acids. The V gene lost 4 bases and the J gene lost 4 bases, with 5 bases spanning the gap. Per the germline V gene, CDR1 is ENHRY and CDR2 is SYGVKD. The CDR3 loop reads CAISGGYEQYF. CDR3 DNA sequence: TGTGCCATCAGTGGAGGGTACGAGCAGTACTTC.

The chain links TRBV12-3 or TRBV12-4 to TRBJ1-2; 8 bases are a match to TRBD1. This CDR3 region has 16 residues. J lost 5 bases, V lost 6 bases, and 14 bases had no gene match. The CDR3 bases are TGTGCCAGCAGGGGACAGGAGCTATCCTGGAGGTATGGCTACACCTTC. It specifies CASRGQELSWRYGYTF.

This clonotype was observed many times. Written as DNA, the CDR3 is TGCAGTGCTTTAGGGCAGTACGAGCAGTACTTC. Translating it yields CSALGQYEQYF. This rearrangement joins TRBV20-1 to TRBJ2-7; no reliable D call. The germline gives CDR1 DFQATT, CDR2 SNEGSKA (reference sequence). This CDR3 has 11 amino acids. The ends were cut back, 5 bases at V and 4 bases at J, with 9 bases in the middle.

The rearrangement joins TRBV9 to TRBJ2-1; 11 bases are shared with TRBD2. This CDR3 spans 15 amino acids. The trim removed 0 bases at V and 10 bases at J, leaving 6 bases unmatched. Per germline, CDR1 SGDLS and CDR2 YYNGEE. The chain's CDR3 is CASSVGSGGDGEQFF. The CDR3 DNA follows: TGTGCCAGCAGCGTAGGTAGCGGGGGGGATGGAGAGCAGTTCTTC.

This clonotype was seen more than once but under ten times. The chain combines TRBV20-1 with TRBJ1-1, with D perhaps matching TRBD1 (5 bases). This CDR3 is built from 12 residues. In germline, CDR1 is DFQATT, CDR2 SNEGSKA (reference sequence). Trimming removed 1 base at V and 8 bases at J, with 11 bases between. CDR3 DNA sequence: TGCAGTGCTAGAGGTACCGGGACCGAAGCTTTCTTT. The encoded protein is CSARGTGTEAFF.

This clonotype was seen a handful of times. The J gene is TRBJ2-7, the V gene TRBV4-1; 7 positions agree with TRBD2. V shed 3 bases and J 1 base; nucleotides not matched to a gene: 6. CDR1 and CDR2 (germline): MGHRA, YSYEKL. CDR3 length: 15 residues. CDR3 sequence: CASSHALAESYEQYF. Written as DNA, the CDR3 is TGCGCCAGCAGCCACGCTCTAGCGGAATCCTACGAGCAGTACTTC.

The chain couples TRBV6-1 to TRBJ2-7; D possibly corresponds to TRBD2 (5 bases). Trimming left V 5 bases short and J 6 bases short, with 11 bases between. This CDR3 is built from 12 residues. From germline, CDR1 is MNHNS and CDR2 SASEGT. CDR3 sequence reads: CASSSGRVEQYF. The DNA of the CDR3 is TGTGCCAGCAGTAGTGGGCGGGTCGAGCAGTACTTC.

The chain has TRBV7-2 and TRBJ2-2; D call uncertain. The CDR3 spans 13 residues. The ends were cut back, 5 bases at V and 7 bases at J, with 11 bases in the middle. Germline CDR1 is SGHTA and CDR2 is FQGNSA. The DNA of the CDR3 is TGTGCCAGCAGCCCTACCACGGTCGGGGAGCTGTTTTTT. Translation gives CASSPTTVGELFF.

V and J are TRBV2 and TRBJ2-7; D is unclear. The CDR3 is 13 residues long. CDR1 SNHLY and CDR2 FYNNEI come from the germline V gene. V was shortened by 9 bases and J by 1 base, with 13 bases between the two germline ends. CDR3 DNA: TGTGCCAGGGAAGAGGTCGGTTCCTACGAGCAGTACTTC. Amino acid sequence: CAREEVGSYEQYF.

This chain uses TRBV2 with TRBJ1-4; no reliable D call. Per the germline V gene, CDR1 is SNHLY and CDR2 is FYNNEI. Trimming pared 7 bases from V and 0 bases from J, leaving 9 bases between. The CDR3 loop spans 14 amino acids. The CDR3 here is CASKETATNEKLFF. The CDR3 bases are TGTGCCAGCAAGGAGACGGCAACTAATGAAAAACTGTTTTTT.

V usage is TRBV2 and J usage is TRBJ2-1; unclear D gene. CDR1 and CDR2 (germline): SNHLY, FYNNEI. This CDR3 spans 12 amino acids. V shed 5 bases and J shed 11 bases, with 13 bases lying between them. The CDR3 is CASSTMRWQQFF. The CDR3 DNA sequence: TGTGCCAGCAGTACGATGAGGTGGCAGCAGTTCTTC.

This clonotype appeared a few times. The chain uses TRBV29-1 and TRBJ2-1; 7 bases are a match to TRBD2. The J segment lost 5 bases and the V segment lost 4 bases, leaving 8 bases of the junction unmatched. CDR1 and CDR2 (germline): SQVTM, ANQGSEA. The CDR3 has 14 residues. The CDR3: CSVVRAGVHNEQFF. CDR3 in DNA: TGCAGCGTTGTAAGGGCGGGGGTACACAATGAGCAGTTCTTC.

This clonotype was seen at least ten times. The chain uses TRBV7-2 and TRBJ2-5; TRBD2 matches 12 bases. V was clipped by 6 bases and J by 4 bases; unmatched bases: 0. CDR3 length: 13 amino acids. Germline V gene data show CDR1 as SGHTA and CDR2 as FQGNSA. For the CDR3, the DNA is TGTGCCAGCAGGACTAGCGGGAGAGAGACCCAGTACTTC. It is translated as CASRTSGRETQYF.

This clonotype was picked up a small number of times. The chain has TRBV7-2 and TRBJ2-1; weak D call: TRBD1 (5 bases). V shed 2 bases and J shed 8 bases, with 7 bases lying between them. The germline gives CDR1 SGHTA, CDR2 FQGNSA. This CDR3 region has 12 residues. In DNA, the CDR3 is TGTGCCAGCAGCTTACAGGGCCATGAGCAGTTCTTC. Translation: CASSLQGHEQFF.

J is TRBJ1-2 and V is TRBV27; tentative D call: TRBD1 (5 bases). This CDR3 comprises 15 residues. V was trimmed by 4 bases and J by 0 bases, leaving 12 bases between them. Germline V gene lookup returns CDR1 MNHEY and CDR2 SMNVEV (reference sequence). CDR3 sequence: CASSSTDTPNYGYTF. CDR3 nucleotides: TGTGCCAGCAGTTCGACAGATACCCCTAACTATGGCTACACCTTC.

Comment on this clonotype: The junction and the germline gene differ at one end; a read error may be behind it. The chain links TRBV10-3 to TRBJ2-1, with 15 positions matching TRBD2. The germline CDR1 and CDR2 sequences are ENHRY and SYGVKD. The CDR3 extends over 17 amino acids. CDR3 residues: CAISRTSGGASYDEQFF. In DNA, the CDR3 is TGTGCCATCAGCAGGACTAGCGGGGGGGCCTCCTACGATGAGCAGTTCTTC.

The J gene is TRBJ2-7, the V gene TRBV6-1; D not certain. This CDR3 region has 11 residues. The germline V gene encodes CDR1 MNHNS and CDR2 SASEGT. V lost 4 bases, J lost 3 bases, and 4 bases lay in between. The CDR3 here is CASSALYEQYF. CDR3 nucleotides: TGTGCCAGCAGTGCCCTCTACGAGCAGTACTTC.

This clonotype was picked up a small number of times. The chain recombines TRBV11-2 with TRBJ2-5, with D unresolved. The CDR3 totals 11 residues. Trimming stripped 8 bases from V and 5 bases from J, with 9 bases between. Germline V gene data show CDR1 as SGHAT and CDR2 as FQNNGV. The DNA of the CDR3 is TGTGCCAGCGGGGTCTGGGAGACCCAGTACTTC. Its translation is CASGVWETQYF.

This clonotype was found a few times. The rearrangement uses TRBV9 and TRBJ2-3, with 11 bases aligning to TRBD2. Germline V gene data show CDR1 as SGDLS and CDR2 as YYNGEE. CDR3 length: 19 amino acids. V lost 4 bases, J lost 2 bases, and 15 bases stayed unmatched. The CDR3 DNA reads TGTGCCAGCAGCCAGGAAGGTAGCGGGAGGGCCCCCGACACAGATACGCAGTATTTT. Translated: CASSQEGSGRAPDTDTQYF.

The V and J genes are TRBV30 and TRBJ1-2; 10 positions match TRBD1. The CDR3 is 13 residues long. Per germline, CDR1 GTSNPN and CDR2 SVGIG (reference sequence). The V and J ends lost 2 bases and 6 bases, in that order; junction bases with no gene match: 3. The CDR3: CAWSIGTGDGYTF. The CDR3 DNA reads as TGTGCCTGGAGTATCGGGACAGGGGATGGCTACACCTTC. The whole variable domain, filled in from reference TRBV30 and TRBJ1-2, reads SQTIHQWPATLVQPVGSPLSLECTVEGTSNPNLYWYRQAAGRGLQLLFYSVGIGQISSEVPQNLSASRPQDRQFILSSKKLLLSDSGFYLCAWSIGTGDGYTFGSGTRLTVV.

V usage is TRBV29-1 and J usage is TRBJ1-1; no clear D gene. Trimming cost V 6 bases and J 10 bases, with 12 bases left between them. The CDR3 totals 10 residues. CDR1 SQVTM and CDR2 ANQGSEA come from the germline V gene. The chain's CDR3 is CSVVDTGAFF. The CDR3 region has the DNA TGCAGCGTGGTTGACACCGGAGCTTTCTTT.

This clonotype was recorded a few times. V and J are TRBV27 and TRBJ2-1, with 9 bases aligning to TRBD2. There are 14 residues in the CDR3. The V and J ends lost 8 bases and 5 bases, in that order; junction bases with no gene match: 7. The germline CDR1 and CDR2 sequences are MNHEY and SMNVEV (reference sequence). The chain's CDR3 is CASRLAGIDNEQFF. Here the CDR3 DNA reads TGTGCCAGCCGCCTAGCGGGAATCGACAATGAGCAGTTCTTC.